The 11 T cell receptor beta chains listed next were all sequenced from one sample in a study of T cell repertoires in ileal Crohn's disease. This table comes from immunoSEQ multiplex PCR, and its TCRdb copy is limited to in-frame clones, with some not included. Counted here are about 8,400 clones, around 80% occurring once; the ten biggest clones make up approximately 4.3%. Sequenced: ileal tissue. These receptors all stem from an adult with Crohn's disease.

This clone is medium-sized within its sample. Other nucleotide sequences in the sample specify the same CDR3. DNA for the CDR3: TGTGCCAGCAGCGTAGGCCAGGGGGGAAACACCATATATTTT. Amino acids: CASSVGQGGNTIYF. The rearrangement links TRBV9 to TRBJ1-3; TRBD1 might be the D (6 bases). Germline CDR1 SGDLS, CDR2 YYNGEE. CDR3 size: 14 residues. The V and J ends lost 0 bases and 4 bases respectively, with 8 bases between them.

The chain has TRBV27 and TRBJ2-2, with D possibly matching TRBD1 (6 bases). Looked up from germline, CDR1 is MNHEY and CDR2 is SMNVEV (reference sequence). The CDR3 runs 13 residues. With 5 bases removed from V and 5 bases from J, the gap between germline ends came to 9 bases. DNA for the CDR3: TGTGCCAGCAGTACCACAGGGACCGGGGAGCTGTTTTTT. It yields the protein CASSTTGTGELFF.

The chain uses TRBV10-1 and TRBJ2-7; 7 nucleotides align to TRBD2. The CDR3 has 14 amino acids. Trimming cost V 2 bases and J 3 bases; bases outside gene matches: 4. The germline CDR1 and CDR2 sequences are WNHNN and SYGVQD (reference sequence). CDR3 in amino acids: CASSESGNGYEQYF. CDR3 in DNA: TGCGCCAGCAGTGAGAGCGGGAATGGCTACGAGCAGTACTTC.

This clone was seen more than once but under ten times. The genes are TRBV9 and TRBJ2-7, with no clear D. V was cut by 0 bases and J by 2 bases, with 9 bases left in between. CDR3 size: 14 residues. Germline CDR1 reads SGDLS; CDR2 reads YYNGEE. The DNA of the CDR3 is TGTGCCAGCAGCGTAGGAACAGACCCCTACGAGCAGTACTTC. Translation: CASSVGTDPYEQYF.

The rearrangement uses TRBV5-1 and TRBJ2-1; maybe TRBD2 (5 bases). The CDR3 sequence is 14 residues long. Germline assignment: CDR1 SGHRS and CDR2 YFSETQ. V was cut by 2 bases and J by 5 bases, with 11 bases left in between. In DNA, the CDR3 is TGCGCCAGCAGCTTAAGAGGGTCGAACAATGAGCAGTTCTTC. Protein sequence: CASSLRGSNNEQFF.

The chain employs TRBV4-2 and TRBJ2-2; 13 bases fit TRBD2. After removal of 3 bases from V and 6 bases from J, the junction contained 4 bases not matched to a gene. This CDR3 region has 16 residues. Germline V gene data show CDR1 as LGHNA and CDR2 as YNFKEQ. Here the CDR3 reads CASSQLLAGGPGELFF. Written as DNA, the CDR3 is TGTGCCAGCAGCCAGTTACTAGCGGGAGGGCCCGGGGAGCTGTTTTTT.

The V and J genes are TRBV27 and TRBJ2-3; TRBD2 might be the D (6 bases). Germline CDR1 MNHEY, CDR2 SMNVEV (reference sequence). Trimming removed 5 bases at V and 0 bases at J, with 12 bases between. This CDR3 has 15 residues. DNA of the CDR3: TGTGCCAGCAGTCCCTTTAGCGGTAGCACAGATACGCAGTATTTT. Translation: CASSPFSGSTDTQYF.

The chain combines TRBV11-3 with TRBJ2-5; D is unresolved. Between the trimmed V and J ends, which lost 5 bases and 1 base, there was a span of 11 bases. CDR3 length equals 14 residues. From germline, CDR1 is SGHNT and CDR2 YENEEA. The CDR3 region is CASSQSATQETQYF. The DNA for the CDR3 is TGTGCCAGCAGCCAAAGCGCCACCCAAGAGACCCAGTACTTC.

The sample holds a few counts of this clone. The rearrangement links TRBV7-3 to TRBJ2-3, with 9 bases identical to TRBD1. CDR1 is SGHTA, CDR2 FQGTGA, per germline. J was trimmed by 2 bases and V by 6 bases; bases with no gene match: 6. The length of the CDR3 is 15 residues. The CDR3 region is CASRKGTGPTDTQYF. CDR3 coding DNA: TGTGCCAGCAGGAAAGGGACAGGGCCCACAGATACGCAGTATTTT.

The V gene is TRBV18, the J gene TRBJ2-1; 13 bases line up with TRBD2. Trimming at V came to 0 bases and at J to 5 bases, leaving 13 bases not matched to a gene. Germline lookup yields CDR1 KGHSH and CDR2 LQKENI. CDR3 length: 20 amino acids. CDR3 amino acids: CASSPPRTSGSLTPDNEQFF. Written as DNA, the CDR3 is TGTGCCAGCTCACCACCCCGGACTAGCGGGAGCTTAACCCCGGACAATGAGCAGTTCTTC.

The V call is TRBV10-2, the J call TRBJ2-1; 8 bases are a match to TRBD2. The CDR3 extends over 16 amino acids. V shed 3 bases, J shed 0 bases, and the junction held 4 bases outside the gene matches. From germline, CDR1 is WSHSY and CDR2 SAAADI. The CDR3: CASSEGREDSYNEQFF. The CDR3 bases are TGCGCCAGCAGTGAAGGGCGGGAGGACTCCTACAATGAGCAGTTCTTC.